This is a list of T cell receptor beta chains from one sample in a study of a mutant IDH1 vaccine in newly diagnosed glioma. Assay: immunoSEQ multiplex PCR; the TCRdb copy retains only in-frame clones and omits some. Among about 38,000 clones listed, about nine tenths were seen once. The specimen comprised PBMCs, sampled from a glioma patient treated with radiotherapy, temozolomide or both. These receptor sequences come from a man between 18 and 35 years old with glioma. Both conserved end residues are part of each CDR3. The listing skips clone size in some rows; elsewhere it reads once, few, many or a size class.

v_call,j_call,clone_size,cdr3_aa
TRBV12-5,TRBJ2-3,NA,CASAVTDTQYF
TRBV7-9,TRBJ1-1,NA,CASSLDTEAFF
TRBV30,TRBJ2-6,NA,CAWSVAPVRSSGANVLTF
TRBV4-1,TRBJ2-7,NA,CASSQGTSGVYEQYF
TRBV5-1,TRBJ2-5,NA,CASSPGRIGGSQETQYF
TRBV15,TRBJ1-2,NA,CATSNFGVAHPGSF
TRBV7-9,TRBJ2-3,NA,CASSLEYRVPPLGQYF
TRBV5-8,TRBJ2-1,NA,CASSLDGRGNEQFF
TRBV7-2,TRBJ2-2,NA,CASSSGGSRNTGELFF
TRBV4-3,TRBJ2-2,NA,CASSQGSGRVDGELFF
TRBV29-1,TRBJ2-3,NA,CSVGVSGRAPDTQYF
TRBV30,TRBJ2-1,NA,CAWSLSAGTEQFF
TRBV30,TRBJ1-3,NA,CAWAGQGENTIYF
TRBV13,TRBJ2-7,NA,CASSPNLVDEQYF
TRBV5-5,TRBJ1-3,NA,CASSRYGTGNTIYF
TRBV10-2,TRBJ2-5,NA,CASREGRLAGNETQYF
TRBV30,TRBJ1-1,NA,CAWSGTGMNTEAFF
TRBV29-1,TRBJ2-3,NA,CSGLEDTQYF
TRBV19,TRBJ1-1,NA,CASRSDRPAGGTEAFF
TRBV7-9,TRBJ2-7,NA,CASSFRDSLFDEQYF
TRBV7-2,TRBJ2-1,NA,CASSLQGNEQFF
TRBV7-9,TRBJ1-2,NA,CASSSSNRAYGYTF
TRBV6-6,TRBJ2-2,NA,CASRRLTSPTGELFF
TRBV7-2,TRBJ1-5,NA,CASSLNPTGVWNSNQPQHF
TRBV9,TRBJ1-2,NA,CASSVSPITTTVGGYTF
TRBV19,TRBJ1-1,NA,CASSATGGGNTEAFF
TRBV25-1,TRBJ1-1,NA,CASSEYKAANTEAFF
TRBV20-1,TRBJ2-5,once,CSAGLTETQYF
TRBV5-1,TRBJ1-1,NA,CASSFRGEMNTEAFF
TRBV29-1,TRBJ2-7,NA,CSVEDRTGTGVIYEQYF
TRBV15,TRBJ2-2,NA,CATSRDPLNGELFF
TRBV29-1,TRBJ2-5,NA,CSVEIGAQETQYF
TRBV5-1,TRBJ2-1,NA,CASSLLPTGGADEQFF